The rows below give T cell receptor beta chains drawn from one sample of a study of control samples from healthy donors and cancer patients. Clones were sequenced by immunoSEQ multiplex PCR, and TCRdb holds only the in-frame ones, with some missing. Of 150,000 to 200,000 clones listed, around nine tenths are singletons. The sample comprised blood. The receptors come from a man between 18 and 35 years old in good health. Each CDR3 is given with its conserved first and last residue. A D gene is named only where the DNA matches it firmly. Clone size is shown for a subset of rows, as once, few, many or a class of expanded clone.

J | size | D | V | CDR3 | DNA
TRBJ1-2 | . | . | TRBV15 | CATSRDRAVANYGYTF | TGTGCCACCAGCAGAGATAGGGCAGTTGCTAACTATGGCTACACCTTC
TRBJ2-3 | . | TRBD2 | TRBV5-6 | CASSSLSPAGSQFF | TGTGCCAGCAGCTCCCTTTCCCCAGCGGGGTCGCAGTTTTTT
TRBJ2-7 | . | TRBD1 | TRBV28 | CASSWTGDYEQYF | TGTGCCAGCAGTTGGACAGGGGATTACGAGCAGTACTTC
TRBJ1-2 | . | . | TRBV9 | CASSPPPPGVYGYTF | TGTGCCAGCAGCCCACCACCCCCGGGGGTCTATGGCTACACCTTC
TRBJ1-1 | . | . | TRBV27 | CASRPDRVGTEAFF | TGTGCCAGCAGACCGGATCGGGTAGGCACTGAAGCTTTCTTT
TRBJ2-1 | . | . | TRBV7-9 | CASSLPVGAYNEQFF | TGTGCCAGCAGCTTGCCTGTGGGCGCCTACAATGAGCAGTTCTTC
TRBJ2-4 | once | . | TRBV6-2/TRBV6-3 | CASSYNRNIQYF | TGTGCCAGCAGTTACAATAGAAACATTCAGTACTTC
TRBJ1-2 | . | . | TRBV5-8 | CASSLQGEVGYTF | TGTGCCAGCAGCTTGCAGGGCGAAGTTGGCTACACCTTC
TRBJ2-7 | . | . | TRBV7-6 | CASSDQAGFTYEQYF | TGTGCCAGCAGCGATCAGGCAGGGTTCACCTACGAGCAGTACTTC
TRBJ1-6 | many | . | TRBV18 | CASSQGEDSPLHF | TGTGCCAGCTCACAGGGGGAGGATTCACCCCTCCACTTT
TRBJ1-6 | once | . | TRBV6-2/TRBV6-3 | CASSYSGLSSSPLHF | TGTGCCAGCAGTTACTCAGGACTTAGCAGTTCACCCCTCCACTTT
TRBJ2-7 | . | TRBD1 | TRBV9 | CASSPQGGLLSYEQYF | TGTGCCAGCAGCCCCCAAGGGGGCCTACTCTCCTACGAGCAGTACTTC
TRBJ1-4 | . | . | TRBV30 | CAWREKGLKNEKLFF | TGTGCCTGGAGGGAGAAAGGTTTAAAGAATGAAAAACTGTTTTTT
TRBJ2-3 | . | TRBD1 | TRBV6-4 | CASSEQTGGGTDTQYF | TGTGCCAGCAGTGAACAGACAGGGGGAGGCACAGATACGCAGTATTTT
TRBJ2-1 | . | TRBD2 | TRBV7-9 | CASSAGGLDNEQFF | TGTGCCAGCAGCGCAGGCGGACTAGACAATGAGCAGTTCTTC
TRBJ2-7 | . | . | TRBV6-5 | CASSYYRGGPAYEQYF | TGTGCCAGCAGTTACTACAGGGGGGGGCCCGCCTACGAGCAGTACTTC
TRBJ2-3 | . | . | TRBV27 | CASSLSGVTQYF | TGTGCCAGCAGTTTATCCGGGGTTACGCAGTATTTT
TRBJ1-2 | . | TRBD1 | TRBV2 | CASISRDSIYGYTF | TGTGCCAGCATTTCTCGGGACAGCATTTATGGCTACACCTTC
TRBJ1-1 | . | . | TRBV12-5 | CASGLEYTEAFF | TGTGCTAGTGGTTTGGAGTATACTGAAGCTTTCTTT
TRBJ2-2 | . | . | TRBV19 | CASRLLATTGELFF | TGTGCCAGTAGATTACTTGCTACCACCGGGGAGCTGTTTTTT
TRBJ1-2 | . | . | TRBV30 | CAWSSPSGYGYTF | TGTGCCTGGAGTTCCCCTTCAGGCTATGGCTACACCTTC
TRBJ2-7 | once | . | TRBV7-3 | CASSLTRDYEQYF | TGTGCCAGCAGCTTAACGAGGGACTACGAGCAGTACTTC
TRBJ2-7 | . | . | TRBV11-2 | CASSPGSTYEQYF | TGTGCCAGCAGCCCCGGGTCCACCTACGAGCAGTACTTC
TRBJ2-1 | . | . | TRBV12-3/TRBV12-4 | CASSFINNEQFF | TGTGCCAGCAGTTTTATAAACAATGAGCAGTTCTTC
TRBJ1-1 | . | . | TRBV7-2 | CASSLAGTANTEAFF | TGTGCCAGCAGCTTAGCCGGGACCGCAAACACTGAAGCTTTCTTT
TRBJ2-7 | . | . | TRBV6-6 | CASATADGFSYEQYF | TGTGCCAGCGCTACGGCGGACGGATTCTCCTACGAGCAGTACTTC
TRBJ2-5 | few | TRBD2 | TRBV6-6 | CASSTAGALRETQYF | TGTGCCAGCAGCACAGCGGGGGCCCTGAGAGAGACCCAGTACTTC
TRBJ2-5 | . | . | TRBV11-3 | CASSPGGGGQETQYF | TGTGCCAGCAGCCCCGGAGGGGGGGGCCAAGAGACCCAGTACTTC
TRBJ2-6 | . | . | TRBV5-6 | CASRNSGANVLTF | TGTGCCAGCAGAAACTCTGGGGCCAACGTCCTGACTTTC
TRBJ2-3 | . | . | TRBV6-1 | CASSEGTKGADTQYF | TGTGCCAGCAGTGAAGGTACTAAGGGAGCAGATACGCAGTATTTT
TRBJ1-1 | . | . | TRBV29-1 | CSAVGTEAFF | TGCAGCGCCGTAGGTACTGAAGCTTTCTTT